Shown below are 26 T cell receptor beta chains from a single sample sequenced in a study of cytomegalovirus exposure and HLA in healthy donors. The PCR ran on 60 Vbeta and 13 Jbeta primers. Some clones are missing from TCRdb's copy, which holds only in-frame ones; the method was immunoSEQ multiplex PCR. The sample consists of around 270,000 clones, about 80% of them appearing once. Sequenced material: PBMCs. These receptors were taken from a girl aged 2 to 9 in good health and CMV-seronegative.

This clone was counted once. The rearrangement joins TRBV4-1 to TRBJ1-1; D call uncertain. Trimming left V 4 bases short and J 5 bases short, with 11 bases between. Germline CDR1 is MGHRA and CDR2 is YSYEKL. The CDR3 runs to 13 residues. CDR3 sequence (DNA): TGCGCCAGCAGCCGGAGGGTTGGGACTGAAGCTTTCTTT. Encoded protein: CASSRRVGTEAFF.

The gene calls are TRBV7-9 and TRBJ1-4, with a possible D match to TRBD1 (5 bases). Germline V gives CDR1 SEHNR, CDR2 FQNEAQ (reference sequence). The CDR3 has 15 residues. Trimming shortened V by 1 base and J by 5 bases, and 11 bases separated the two germline ends. The CDR3 sequence: CASSLGPQGNEKLFF. For the CDR3, the DNA is TGTGCCAGCAGCTTAGGCCCCCAGGGCAATGAAAAACTGTTTTTT.

This rearrangement joins TRBV29-1 to TRBJ2-7; a weak D match, TRBD1 (6 bases). Germline V CDR1 and CDR2: SQVTM, ANQGSEA. Between the trimmed V and J ends, which lost 4 bases and 3 bases, there was a span of 10 bases. The CDR3 spans 12 residues. The CDR3 here is CSVGDINYEQYF. CDR3 nucleotides: TGCAGCGTTGGGGACATCAACTACGAGCAGTACTTC.

V usage is TRBV28 and J usage is TRBJ1-5; D call uncertain. Germline CDR1 and CDR2: MDHEN and SYDVKM. The CDR3 is made up of 13 amino acids. Trimming shortened V by 2 bases and J by 11 bases, and 13 bases separated the two germline ends. The CDR3 bases are TGTGCCAGCAGTTTAAATATTCCAGCGACCCAGCATTTT. This gives the protein CASSLNIPATQHF.

CDR3 nucleotide sequence: TGTGCCAGCAGTGCAGTGACTCTACTAGCCAAAAACATTCAGTACTTC. This gives the protein CASSAVTLLAKNIQYF. The rearrangement uses TRBV2 and TRBJ2-4; D is ambiguous. Germline V CDR1 and CDR2: SNHLY, FYNNEI. The ends were cut back, 4 bases at V and 0 bases at J, with 13 bases in the middle. The CDR3 covers 16 residues.

Only a few counts were recorded for this clone. The chain employs TRBV7-2 and TRBJ2-1; the match to TRBD1 covers 7 bases. This CDR3 spans 14 amino acids. V dropped 1 base and J dropped 3; count of bases not matched to a gene: 0. Germline lookup yields CDR1 SGHTA and CDR2 FQGNSA. The CDR3 region is CASSLGTGYNEQFF. Written as DNA, the CDR3 is TGTGCCAGCAGCTTAGGGACAGGCTACAATGAGCAGTTCTTC.

The chain uses TRBV14 and TRBJ2-3; D gene uncertain. There are 12 residues in the CDR3. Trimming took 2 bases from V and 10 from J, leaving 10 bases between them. CDR1 is SGHDN, CDR2 FVKESK, per germline. The CDR3 bases are TGTGCCAGCAGCCAAATTTCGGTTCCGCAGTATTTT. It translates to CASSQISVPQYF.

The chain links TRBV6-7 to TRBJ1-6; TRBD1 aligns across 7 bases. TRBV6-7 is recorded as an ORF, its role being uncertain. Losses at the gene ends were 5 bases for V and 13 bases for J; bases not matched to a gene: 14. CDR3 size: 15 residues. CDR3 nucleotide sequence: TGTGCCAGCAGTCCAGGACAGGCCGATGGTAGGCCCCTCCACTTT. Translated: CASSPGQADGRPLHF.

The chain is built from TRBV11-2 and TRBJ1-1; D is undetermined. V was trimmed by 1 base and J by 4 bases, leaving 13 bases between them. From germline, CDR1 is SGHAT and CDR2 FQNNGV. CDR3 length: 15 amino acids. The CDR3 is CASSLGRVSSTEAFF. DNA of the CDR3: TGTGCCAGCAGCTTAGGGAGGGTCAGTTCCACTGAAGCTTTCTTT.

This chain uses TRBV11-2 with TRBJ2-5, with a possible D match to TRBD1 (6 bases). V lost 3 bases and J 2 bases, leaving 19 bases between the germline ends. Germline lookup yields CDR1 SGHAT and CDR2 FQNNGV. CDR3 size: 17 residues. CDR3 region: CASSFGPPRTAQETQYF. The CDR3 DNA is TGTGCCAGCAGCTTCGGGCCCCCCCGGACAGCGCAAGAGACCCAGTACTTC.

The V gene is TRBV7-2, the J gene TRBJ2-3; TRBD2 aligns across 9 bases. Germline V CDR1 and CDR2: SGHTA, FQGNSA. There are 15 residues in the CDR3. Unmatched junction bases numbered 5, after V lost 3 bases and J lost 4 bases. The CDR3 DNA reads as TGTGCCAGCAGCTTTTCAGCGGGAGGCCCAGATACGCAGTATTTT. Amino acid sequence: CASSFSAGGPDTQYF. Full variable domain (missing parts from reference TRBV7-2 and TRBJ2-3): GAGVSQSPSNKVTEKGKDVELRCDPISGHTALYWYRQSLGQGLEFLIYFQGNSAPDKSGLPSDRFSAERTGGSVSTLTIQRTQQEDSAVYLCASSFSAGGPDTQYFGPGTRLTVL.

The rearrangement links TRBV2 to TRBJ1-4; TRBD1 is a possible D gene (6 bases). The germline V gene encodes CDR1 SNHLY and CDR2 FYNNEI. This CDR3 is built from 15 residues. The V and J ends lost 9 bases and 10 bases respectively, with 24 bases between them. CDR3 region: CARANRVGIGGKLFF. The CDR3 DNA follows: TGTGCCAGGGCGAACAGGGTCGGAATAGGGGGAAAACTGTTTTTT. The full variable domain, rest sourced from reference TRBV2 and TRBJ1-4, is EPEVTQTPSHQVTQMGQEVILRCVPISNHLYFYWYRQILGQKVEFLVSFYNNEISEKSEIFDDQFSVERPDGSNFTLKIRSTKLEDSAMYFCARANRVGIGGKLFFGSGTQLSVL.

V is TRBV19 and J is TRBJ2-7, with a possible D match to TRBD2 (6 bases). This CDR3 region has 15 residues. The germline gives CDR1 LNHDA, CDR2 SQIVND (reference sequence). Trimming removed 8 bases from V and 6 bases from J, with 23 bases in between. Here the CDR3 reads CASALVGTSNLEQYF. In DNA form, the CDR3 reads TGTGCCAGTGCCCTAGTTGGTACTAGCAATCTCGAGCAGTACTTC.

The rearrangement uses TRBV28 and TRBJ2-1; D is possibly TRBD1 (7 bases). The length of the CDR3 is 15 residues. Between the trimmed V and J ends, which lost 5 bases and 2 bases, there was a span of 13 bases. Germline V gene sequence: CDR1 MDHEN, CDR2 SYDVKM. The chain's CDR3 is CASSGGTAPYNEQFF. CDR3 nucleotides: TGTGCCAGCAGTGGGGGGACAGCACCCTACAATGAGCAGTTCTTC.

The chain is built from TRBV10-3 and TRBJ1-1; 7 nucleotides align to TRBD1. Germline loops: CDR1 ENHRY, CDR2 SYGVKD. This CDR3 contains 17 residues. With V trimmed by 6 bases and J by 1 base, 14 bases remained unmatched. CDR3 loop: CAISNPWRGRRNTEAFF. In DNA form, the CDR3 reads TGTGCCATCAGCAACCCCTGGAGGGGGCGAAGGAACACTGAAGCTTTCTTT.

The V gene is TRBV11-2, the J gene TRBJ2-7, with 8 bases identical to TRBD1. The V gene end was trimmed by 6 bases and the J gene end by 3 bases; junction bases not matched to a gene: 13. Germline V gene sequence: CDR1 SGHAT, CDR2 FQNNGV. This CDR3 contains 16 residues. The CDR3: CASRSIRDRRSYEQYF. CDR3 bases: TGTGCCAGCAGATCAATCCGGGACAGGCGGAGCTACGAGCAGTACTTC.

The rearrangement joins TRBV21-1 to TRBJ2-7; the table gives TRBD2 as D, unverified against the DNA. TRBV21-1 constitutes a pseudogene. This CDR3 contains 16 residues. For the CDR3, the DNA is TGTGCCAGCAGCAAGTTGGGATCTAGCGGGGTTTACGAGCAGTACTTC. This codes for CASSKLGSSGVYEQYF.

The rearrangement joins TRBV19 to TRBJ1-2, with a possible D match to TRBD1 (5 bases). The CDR3 length is 15 residues. The ends were cut back, 1 base at V and 3 bases at J, with 12 bases in the middle. CDR1 and CDR2 (germline): LNHDA, SQIVND (reference sequence). The CDR3 bases are TGTGCCAGTAGTATAGGTTCCAGGGTTGACTATGGCTACACCTTC. It specifies CASSIGSRVDYGYTF.

The rearrangement joins TRBV5-8 to TRBJ1-3; no clear D. This CDR3 is 16 amino acids long. Germline lookup yields CDR1 SGHTS and CDR2 YDEGEE. V was cut by 0 bases and J by 0 bases, with 10 bases left in between. The DNA for the CDR3 is TGTGCCAGCAGCTTGGCTGGCAGATACTCTGGAAACACCATATATTTT. Translated, it gives CASSLAGRYSGNTIYF.

This chain uses TRBV6-5 with TRBJ2-1; 8 positions match TRBD1. Trimming removed 2 bases from V and 10 bases from J; junction bases left unmatched: 4. Germline-derived CDR1 and CDR2 are MNHEY and SVGAGI. The CDR3 runs 13 residues. CDR3 loop: CASSYGRGLEQFF. The CDR3 bases are TGTGCCAGCAGTTACGGCAGGGGGCTGGAGCAGTTCTTC.

The chain is built from TRBV5-1 and TRBJ2-7, with D perhaps matching TRBD2 (6 bases). The germline gives CDR1 SGHRS, CDR2 YFSETQ. The ends were cut back, 1 base at V and 5 bases at J, with 13 bases in the middle. This CDR3 spans 14 amino acids. CDR3 loop: CASSLFVERDEQYF. CDR3 nucleotides: TGCGCCAGCAGCTTGTTTGTGGAGCGGGACGAGCAGTACTTC.

V is TRBV27 and J is TRBJ1-2; 8 bases are a match to TRBD1. In germline, CDR1 is MNHEY, CDR2 SMNVEV (reference sequence). CDR3 size: 14 residues. Trimming at V came to 4 bases and at J to 1 base, leaving 2 bases not matched to a gene. The CDR3 loop is CASSSRGLNYGYTF. The CDR3 DNA reads as TGTGCCAGCAGTTCCAGGGGGCTTAACTATGGCTACACCTTC.

This sequence joins TRBV5-4 and TRBJ2-3, with TRBD2 matching over 9 bases. Germline lookup yields CDR1 SGHNT and CDR2 YYREEE (reference sequence). Germline trimming cut 2 bases from V and 4 bases from J; bases unmatched to any gene: 20. The CDR3 covers 20 residues. CDR3: CASSFWREGRGHDVPDTQYF. The DNA for the CDR3 is TGTGCCAGCAGCTTCTGGCGGGAGGGCCGTGGGCATGACGTACCAGATACGCAGTATTTT.

The V and J genes are TRBV30 and TRBJ2-3; D is uncertain. This CDR3 is built from 12 residues. V was pared by 2 bases and J by 6 bases, with 9 bases between. Per the germline V gene, CDR1 is GTSNPN and CDR2 is SVGIG (reference sequence). DNA for the CDR3: TGTGCCTGGAGTCCCTCCGTCGATACGCAGTATTTT. Its translation is CAWSPSVDTQYF.

Concerning this clone itself: Other DNA variants within this sample encode the same CDR3. This sequence joins TRBV4-1 and TRBJ2-7; D is perhaps TRBD1 (6 bases). CDR1 is MGHRA and CDR2 is YSYEKL in the germline V gene. The CDR3 extends over 13 amino acids. V lost 3 bases, J lost 2 bases, and 8 bases lay in between. Written as DNA, the CDR3 is TGCGCCAGCAGCCAGACAGGCACCTACGAGCAGTACTTC. Encoded protein: CASSQTGTYEQYF.

V is TRBV5-8 and J is TRBJ1-2; D not certain. V was trimmed by 3 bases and J by 5 bases, leaving 14 bases between them. Germline V CDR1 and CDR2: SGHTS, YDEGEE. The CDR3 totals 14 residues. CDR3: CASSSRANAYGYTF. The DNA of the CDR3 is TGTGCCAGCAGCTCGAGGGCAAATGCATATGGCTACACCTTC. The variable domain in full, with the rest retrieved from reference TRBV5-8 and TRBJ1-2, is EAGVTQSPTHLIKTRGQQATLRCSPISGHTSVYWYQQALGLGLQFLLWYDEGEERNRGNFPPRFSGRQFPNYSSELNVNALELEDSALYLCASSSRANAYGYTFGSGTRLTVV.